The 7 T cell receptor beta chains below were found in one sample sequenced in a study of blood T cell repertoires in COVID-19. Assay: immunoSEQ multiplex PCR; the TCRdb copy retains only in-frame clones and omits some. This sample carries 150,000 to 200,000 clones, 93% of them seen once, and the ten largest clones take less than 2%. Sequencing was done on a sample of peripheral blood. The receptors derive from a woman aged 55 to 70 with COVID-19, enrolled during active disease.

The chain links TRBV5-1 to TRBJ2-5; 7 nucleotides agree with TRBD1. The germline gives CDR1 SGHRS, CDR2 YFSETQ. The V gene end was trimmed by 5 bases and the J gene end by 4 bases; junction bases not matched to a gene: 5. The CDR3 spans 13 residues. In nucleotides, the CDR3 is TGCGCCAGCAGTCGAGGGGGCCCAGAGACCCAGTACTTC. It translates to CASSRGGPETQYF.

The chain uses TRBV4-1 and TRBJ1-1, with 10 bases lining up with TRBD1. V was clipped by 1 base and J by 4 bases; unmatched bases: 6. Germline CDR1 MGHRA, CDR2 YSYEKL. The CDR3 consists of 16 residues. This CDR3 is CASSQGSGTGVTEAFF. CDR3 DNA sequence: TGCGCCAGCAGCCAAGGATCCGGGACAGGGGTCACTGAAGCTTTCTTT.

This chain uses TRBV4-3 with TRBJ1-2; D possibly corresponds to TRBD1 (6 bases). V was trimmed by 3 bases and J by 2 bases, leaving 16 bases between them. Germline values: CDR1 LGHNA, CDR2 YSLEER. This CDR3 has 16 residues. CDR3 protein: CASSHNRQVPNYGYTF. CDR3 bases: TGCGCCAGCAGCCATAATCGACAGGTTCCAAACTATGGCTACACCTTC.

The rearrangement uses TRBV6-4 and TRBJ2-3, with TRBD2 identical over 10 bases. Trimming at V came to 3 bases and at J to 3 bases, leaving 6 bases not matched to a gene. Per germline, CDR1 MRHNA and CDR2 SNTAGT. The CDR3 extends over 16 amino acids. CDR3 region: CASSEGAGGATDTQYF. In DNA, the CDR3 is TGTGCCAGCAGTGAAGGAGCGGGGGGGGCGACAGATACGCAGTATTTT.

The chain couples TRBV19 to TRBJ1-6; 7 bases are shared with TRBD1. The CDR3 covers 15 residues. The V gene's germline CDR1 is LNHDA and CDR2 SQIVND (reference sequence). V shed 7 bases and J 9 bases; nucleotides not matched to a gene: 12. CDR3 sequence (DNA): TGTGCCAGTACCAACCGGGACAGATCGGTTTCACCCCTCCACTTT. Translating gives CASTNRDRSVSPLHF. The whole variable domain, filled in from reference TRBV19 and TRBJ1-6, reads DGGITQSPKYLFRKEGQNVTLSCEQNLNHDAMYWYRQDPGQGLRLIYYSQIVNDFQKGDIAEGYSVSREKKESFPLTVTSAQKNPTAFYLCASTNRDRSVSPLHFGNGTRLTVT.

This clone was counted once. The genes are TRBV12-5 and TRBJ2-3; 9 nucleotides align to TRBD2. After removal of 4 bases from V and 9 bases from J, the junction contained 11 bases not matched to a gene. The CDR3 has 15 residues. In germline, CDR1 is LGHNT, CDR2 FRNRAP. CDR3 sequence: CASGSGLASGVTQYF. The CDR3, as DNA: TGTGCTAGTGGTTCGGGACTAGCCTCCGGGGTCACGCAGTATTTT.

The V call is TRBV6-6, the J call TRBJ1-2, with 8 bases lining up with TRBD1. Unmatched junction bases numbered 11, after V lost 3 bases and J lost 8 bases. The germline CDR1 and CDR2 sequences are MNHNY and SVGAGI (reference sequence). The CDR3 sequence is 15 residues long. The CDR3 spells CASSYLPTGGVGYTF. DNA for the CDR3: TGTGCCAGCAGTTATCTCCCCACAGGGGGGGTGGGCTACACCTTC.